What follows are 14 T cell receptor beta chains derived from one specimen sequenced in a study of T cell responses to AZD1222 COVID-19 vaccine. Sequenced by immunoSEQ multiplex PCR; TCRdb stores in-frame clones only, minus some. The data contain 75,000 to 80,000 clones, about three quarters of them singletons. The sample was peripheral blood, taken 28 days after the second dose of the MenACWY control vaccine. These TCRs come from an adult who received the MenACWY meningococcal vaccine as a control.

The rearrangement joins TRBV7-8 to TRBJ1-6; the D gene is possibly TRBD1 (6 bases). Germline V gene sequence: CDR1 SGHVS, CDR2 FQNEAQ. V was clipped by 5 bases and J by 7 bases, with 18 bases between them. This CDR3 has 16 residues. In DNA, the CDR3 is TGTGCCAGCAGCGCTCTAACGGCACAGGGAAATTCACCCCTCCACTTT. Residues: CASSALTAQGNSPLHF. The whole variable domain, remainder taken from reference TRBV7-8 and TRBJ1-6, is GAGVSQSPRYKVAKRGQDVALRCDPISGHVSLFWYQQALGQGPEFLTYFQNEAQLDKSGLPSDRFFAERPEGSVSTLKIQRTQQEDSAVYLCASSALTAQGNSPLHFGNGTRLTVT.

This clone was seen just once. The J gene is TRBJ2-1, the V gene TRBV5-1; tentatively, D is TRBD2 (6 bases). Germline V CDR1 and CDR2: SGHRS, YFSETQ. V shed 4 bases and J shed 11 bases, with 22 bases lying between them. This CDR3 has 15 residues. This chain's CDR3 is CASSLDLKLADKQFF. CDR3 nucleotide sequence: TGCGCCAGCAGCCTGGACCTTAAACTAGCAGATAAGCAGTTCTTC.

The chain employs TRBV4-2 and TRBJ2-7; no reliable D call. CDR3 length equals 14 residues. V lost 4 bases, J lost 2 bases, and 12 bases lay in between. Looked up from germline, CDR1 is LGHNA and CDR2 is YNFKEQ. CDR3 sequence (DNA): TGTGCCAGCAGCCTAGACATCGGTCCCTACGAGCAGTACTTC. The encoded protein is CASSLDIGPYEQYF.

The chain carries TRBV27 and TRBJ1-5, with D possibly being TRBD1 (6 bases). Per germline, CDR1 MNHEY and CDR2 SMNVEV (reference sequence). This CDR3 spans 12 amino acids. The V gene lost 8 bases and the J gene lost 10 bases, with 15 bases spanning the gap. CDR3 loop: CASGGRGGPQHF. The CDR3 bases are TGTGCCAGCGGCGGCAGGGGCGGCCCCCAGCATTTT.

This chain connects TRBV10-2 to TRBJ2-7; 14 bases align to TRBD2. J lost 12 bases, V lost 3 bases, and 10 bases had no gene match. The CDR3 has 15 residues. Germline lookup yields CDR1 WSHSY and CDR2 SAAADI. The CDR3, as DNA: TGCGCCAGCAGTGACCCCGGGACTAGCGGGAGATCAATGTACTTC. Translating it yields CASSDPGTSGRSMYF.

The chain carries TRBV28 and TRBJ2-1; D remains ambiguous. The germline CDR1 and CDR2 sequences are MDHEN and SYDVKM. This CDR3 is built from 15 residues. The V gene lost 7 bases and the J gene lost 0 bases, with 13 bases spanning the gap. The chain's CDR3 is CASMGGEISYNEQFF. The CDR3 region has the DNA TGTGCCAGCATGGGCGGAGAAATCTCCTACAATGAGCAGTTCTTC. Combining the CDR3 with reference TRBV28 and TRBJ2-1 gives the whole variable domain DVKVTQSSRYLVKRTGEKVFLECVQDMDHENMFWYRQDPGLGLRLIYFSYDVKMKEKGDIPEGYSVSREKKERFSLILESASTNQTSMYLCASMGGEISYNEQFFGPGTRLTVL.

This clone was seen a handful of times. The chain uses TRBV9 and TRBJ2-1; D is unresolved. Trimming removed 2 bases at V and 9 bases at J, with 9 bases between. Looked up from germline, CDR1 is SGDLS and CDR2 is YYNGEE. CDR3 length equals 12 residues. In DNA, the CDR3 is TGTGCCAGCAGCGTGATCAACGGTGAGCAGTTCTTC. This codes for CASSVINGEQFF.

This clone was detected once. The rearrangement joins TRBV6-6 to TRBJ1-2, with 7 positions matching TRBD1. The CDR3 has 15 residues. J gave up 4 bases and V 0 bases, and 5 bases lay outside the gene matches. Germline loops: CDR1 MNHNY, CDR2 SVGAGI (reference sequence). The CDR3 nucleotides read TGTGCCAGCAGTTACTCAGGGGGCATCGGCTATGGCTACACCTTC. Amino acid sequence: CASSYSGGIGYGYTF.

The chain couples TRBV7-9 to TRBJ1-2; a weak D match, TRBD1 (5 bases). The V gene lost 5 bases and the J gene lost 2 bases, with 12 bases spanning the gap. Germline assignment: CDR1 SEHNR and CDR2 FQNEAQ (reference sequence). This CDR3 is built from 14 residues. As DNA, the CDR3 is TGTGCCAGCAGCCACCGGGGCAGCAACTATGGCTACACCTTC. Amino acids: CASSHRGSNYGYTF.

This clone was seen only once. The rearrangement uses TRBV2 and TRBJ1-2; D gene unclear. The V end was cut by 7 bases, the J end by 4 bases, with 7 bases between. The CDR3 is 11 amino acids. The V gene's germline CDR1 is SNHLY and CDR2 FYNNEI. The CDR3 bases are TGTGCCAGCACAGAGTCCTATGGCTACACCTTC. Translation gives CASTESYGYTF.

V usage is TRBV19 and J usage is TRBJ2-1; 9 bases align to TRBD1. From germline, CDR1 is LNHDA and CDR2 SQIVND (reference sequence). This CDR3 is 14 amino acids long. After removal of 7 bases from V and 8 bases from J, the junction contained 9 bases not matched to a gene. The CDR3 spells CASIGTGTHDEQFF. In nucleotides, the CDR3 is TGTGCCAGTATCGGGACAGGGACACACGATGAGCAGTTCTTC.

The gene calls are TRBV6-5 and TRBJ1-5; no firm D call. The V end lost 7 bases, the J end lost 0 bases, and 13 bases lay between the germline ends. The CDR3 loop spans 15 amino acids. Germline CDR1 reads MNHEY; CDR2 reads SVGAGI. CDR3 nucleotide sequence: TGTGCCAGCATGCAGGAGCCCTATAGCAATCAGCCCCAGCATTTT. Residues: CASMQEPYSNQPQHF.

This clone occurred a few times. This chain connects TRBV6-5 to TRBJ1-1; 7 bases agree with TRBD1. J was trimmed by 7 bases and V by 8 bases; bases with no gene match: 13. Germline CDR1 reads MNHEY; CDR2 reads SVGAGI. The CDR3 consists of 14 residues. CDR3 residues: CASSVTFSGGEAFF. CDR3 coding DNA: TGTGCCAGCTCAGTTACCTTCTCAGGGGGTGAAGCTTTCTTT.

The gene calls are TRBV10-2 and TRBJ2-2; tentatively, D is TRBD1 or TRBD2 (5 bases each). Trimming took 7 bases from V and 5 from J, leaving 8 bases between them. This CDR3 is 12 amino acids long. Germline V gives CDR1 WSHSY, CDR2 SAAADI. The CDR3 DNA is TGCGCCAGCACAGGGAGAACCGGGGAGCTGTTTTTT. It is translated as CASTGRTGELFF.